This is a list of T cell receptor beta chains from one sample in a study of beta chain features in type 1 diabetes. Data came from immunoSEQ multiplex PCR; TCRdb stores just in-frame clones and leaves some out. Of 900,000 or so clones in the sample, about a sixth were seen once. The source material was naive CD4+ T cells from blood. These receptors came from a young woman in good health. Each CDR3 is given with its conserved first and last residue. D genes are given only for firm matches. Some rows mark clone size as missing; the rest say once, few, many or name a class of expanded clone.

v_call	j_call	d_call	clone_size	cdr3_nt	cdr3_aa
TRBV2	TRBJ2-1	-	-	TGTGCCAGCATGGGAGAGTATGTAGTCAATGAGCAGTTCTTC	CASMGEYVVNEQFF
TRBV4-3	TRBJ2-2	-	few	TGCGCCAGCAGCCACGGGAGGAACACCGGGGAGCTGTTTTTT	CASSHGRNTGELFF
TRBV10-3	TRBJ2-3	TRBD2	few	TGTGCCATCAGTGACCCGGGACTAGGTGACACAGATACGCAGTATTTT	CAISDPGLGDTDTQYF
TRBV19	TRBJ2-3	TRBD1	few	TGTGCCAGTAGTATTTTTAGCCCGGGACAGGGGGCTAGCACAGATACGCAGTATTTT	CASSIFSPGQGASTDTQYF
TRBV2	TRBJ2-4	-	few	TGTGCCACTGGGTTAGCCAAAAACATTCAGTACTTC	CATGLAKNIQYF
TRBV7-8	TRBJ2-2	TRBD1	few	TGTGCCAGCACTCTTCCGGGACAGGGGGCCGGGGAGCTGTTTTTT	CASTLPGQGAGELFF
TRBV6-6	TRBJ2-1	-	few	TGTGCCAGCAGTAACGGACTGGGCTACAATGAGCAGTTCTTC	CASSNGLGYNEQFF
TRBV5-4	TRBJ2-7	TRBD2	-	TGTGCCAGCAGCTTGGGGACTAGCGGGACCTACGAGCAGTACTTC	CASSLGTSGTYEQYF
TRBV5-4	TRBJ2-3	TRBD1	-	TGTGCCAGCAGCTTATCCGGGACAGACCCAGATACGCAGTATTTT	CASSLSGTDPDTQYF
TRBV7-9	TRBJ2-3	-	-	TGTGCCAGCAGCTTGGACGGACCCACAGATACGCAGTATTTT	CASSLDGPTDTQYF
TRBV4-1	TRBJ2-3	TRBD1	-	TGCGCCAGCAGTTACTTGGACAGGGGGTTGGCAGATACGCAGTATTTT	CASSYLDRGLADTQYF
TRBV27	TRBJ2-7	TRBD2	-	TGTGCCAGCAGTTATGGTCGGACTAGCGGACCCTACGAGCAGTACTTC	CASSYGRTSGPYEQYF
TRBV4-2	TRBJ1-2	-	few	TGTGCCAGCAGCCAAGATAGGATGGCAGGGGTGAACTATGGCTACACCTTC	CASSQDRMAGVNYGYTF
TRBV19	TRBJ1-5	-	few	TGTGCCAGTAGTATACGCGGCAGGTCGGGGCAGCCCCAGCATTTT	CASSIRGRSGQPQHF
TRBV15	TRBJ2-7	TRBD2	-	TGTGCCACCAGCAGAGACCATAGCGGGAGCGCGTACGAGCAGTACTTC	CATSRDHSGSAYEQYF
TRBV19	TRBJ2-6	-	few	TGTGCCAGTAGCTATGGGACTGCTGGGGCCAACGTCCTGACTTTC	CASSYGTAGANVLTF
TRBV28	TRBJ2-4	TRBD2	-	TGTGCCAGCGGACGGGAGGGCGGGAACATTCAGTACTTC	CASGREGGNIQYF